Listed below are T cell receptor beta chains from one sample, sequenced in a study of T cells in localized non-small cell lung cancer. The data were produced by immunoSEQ multiplex PCR, yet TCRdb's version contains in-frame clones alone and is incomplete. In the table there are some 64,000 clones, roughly 90% of which are singletons. This specimen consisted of peripheral blood, obtained before any cancer treatment. The receptors stem from a woman aged 35-75 years with stage I lung adenocarcinoma. CDR3s include the opening cysteine and the closing phenylalanine or tryptophan. A D gene is named only where the DNA matches it firmly. Not all rows give a size; the values are once, few, many and, for expanded clones, a class.

-	TRBJ1-1	-	TRBV6-1	TGTGCCAACGGGCCCGACTTTCGAGGGACTGAAGCTTTCTTT	CANGPDFRGTEAFF
-	TRBJ1-1	-	TRBV27	TGTGCCAGCAGTTTCTTCACGAACACTGAAGCTTTCTTT	CASSFFTNTEAFF
-	TRBJ2-2	-	TRBV6-5	TGTGCCAGCAGTTACAGCCGGAACACCGGGGAGCTGTTTTTT	CASSYSRNTGELFF
-	TRBJ2-7	TRBD2	TRBV7-2	TGTGCCAGCAGCTTCCGGACTAGCACGGGATACGAGCAGTACTTC	CASSFRTSTGYEQYF
-	TRBJ1-5	-	TRBV6-1	TGTGCCAGCATCGACCCCCCCCCTCGCGAGCCCCAGCATTTT	CASIDPPPREPQHF
-	TRBJ1-5	-	TRBV7-2	TGTGCCAGCAGCCTCCAAACCATGGGGCCCCAGCATTTT	CASSLQTMGPQHF
-	TRBJ1-3	-	TRBV7-8	TGTGCCAGCAGCTCCACAGGAGCATTCTCTGGAAACACCATATATTTT	CASSSTGAFSGNTIYF
-	TRBJ2-5	-	TRBV7-6	TGTGCCAGCAGCTCCCGTGGTGTACAGGGACAAGAGACCCAGTACTTC	CASSSRGVQGQETQYF
-	TRBJ2-2	-	TRBV27	TGTGCCAGCAGTTTAATTTTTCGGCGGGCCGGGGAGCTGTTTTTT	CASSLIFRRAGELFF
-	TRBJ2-7	-	TRBV7-3	TGTGCCAGCAGCTTAATGAGCGGATCCTCCTACGAGCAGTACTTC	CASSLMSGSSYEQYF
-	TRBJ1-2	TRBD1	TRBV30	TGTGCCTGGAGTGTAGAGGCCGTAGGGGGCTCGGGCTATGGCTACACCTTC	CAWSVEAVGGSGYGYTF
-	TRBJ1-3	-	TRBV7-2	TGTGCCAGCAGCCCCCTGACCAGCTCTGGAAACACCATATATTTT	CASSPLTSSGNTIYF
-	TRBJ2-3	-	TRBV9	TGTGCCAGCAGCCCCTTTGCCGCTAGCACAGATACGCAGTATTTT	CASSPFAASTDTQYF
-	TRBJ1-2	-	TRBV4-1	TGCGCCAGCAGCCAATCGGACATCTCCCCGAGTGGCTACACCTTC	CASSQSDISPSGYTF
-	TRBJ1-6	-	TRBV7-6	TGTGCCAGCAGCTTACAGAGGTATAATTCACCCCTCCACTTT	CASSLQRYNSPLHF
few	TRBJ1-2	-	TRBV27	TGTGCCAGCAGTTTGGGCCGTCCCTATGGCTACACCTTC	CASSLGRPYGYTF
-	TRBJ1-6	-	TRBV12-5	TGTGCTAGTTCGGTGAGCTCCTATAATTCACCCCTCCACTTT	CASSVSSYNSPLHF
-	TRBJ2-7	-	TRBV5-1	TGCGCCAGCAGCTTGGGACAGGAGTACAGCGAGCAGTACTTC	CASSLGQEYSEQYF
few	TRBJ1-1	TRBD1	TRBV5-1	TGCGCCAGCAGCTTCGGCTCCCAGGGGGCTGAAGCTTTCTTT	CASSFGSQGAEAFF
-	TRBJ1-2	-	TRBV18	TGTGCCAGCTCATCAGACAGGACCAATAACCTCTATGGCTACACCTTC	CASSSDRTNNLYGYTF
-	TRBJ2-3	TRBD2	TRBV6-1	TGTGCCAGCGGGGGGGACTTTGGTGGTACGCAGTATTTT	CASGGDFGGTQYF
-	TRBJ2-1	-	TRBV2	TGTGCCAGCAGCGCATTGGGCTACAATGAGCAGTTCTTC	CASSALGYNEQFF
-	TRBJ1-1	-	TRBV6-5	TGTGCCAGCAGATCGACAGGAAACACTGAAGCTTTCTTT	CASRSTGNTEAFF
few	TRBJ2-7	-	TRBV2	TGTGCCAGCAGTGAGCCGCAGGGCCCACACTACGAGCAGTACTTC	CASSEPQGPHYEQYF
-	TRBJ1-5	-	TRBV2	TGTGCCAGCAGTTGGGAAGGGACTATTAGCAATCAGCCCCAGCATTTT	CASSWEGTISNQPQHF
-	TRBJ2-1	-	TRBV7-9	TGTGCCAGCAGGGAGTCGGATGAGCAGTTCTTC	CASRESDEQFF
-	TRBJ2-1	-	TRBV6-5	TGTGCCAGCAGTTCCGCGGTACGGGGAGTCTATGAGCAGTTCTTC	CASSSAVRGVYEQFF
-	TRBJ2-7	TRBD1	TRBV2	TGTGCCAGCCGGGACAGGGGGCTAGGCTCCTACGAGCAGTACTTC	CASRDRGLGSYEQYF
-	TRBJ1-2	-	TRBV20-1	TGCAGTGCTATTAAGGGGAGTGGCTACACCTTC	CSAIKGSGYTF
-	TRBJ1-1	-	TRBV4-1	TGCGCCAGCAGCCAAGATTCCGGGGAGGACACTGAAGCTTTCTTT	CASSQDSGEDTEAFF
-	TRBJ2-3	TRBD1	TRBV7-6	TGTGCCAGCAGCGACAGACAGGGAGCAGATACGCAGTATTTT	CASSDRQGADTQYF
-	TRBJ1-1	-	TRBV4-1	TGCGCCAGCAGCCAAGAAAGAGAAGCTTTCTTT	CASSQEREAFF
-	TRBJ2-3	-	TRBV18	TGTGCCAGCTCACCATCCACAGGTTCCACAGATACGCAGTATTTT	CASSPSTGSTDTQYF
-	TRBJ1-1	-	TRBV19	TGTGCCAGTAGTATCCCGGGTGGAGGTTCAAATGAAGCTTTCTTT	CASSIPGGGSNEAFF
-	TRBJ2-2	TRBD2	TRBV5-1	TGCGCCACGAGGAAGGGACTAGCGGGGAACACCGGGGAGCTGTTTTTT	CATRKGLAGNTGELFF
once	TRBJ1-2	-	TRBV19	TGTGCCAGTAGTATATCGGGGGCAGATTATGGCTACACCTTC	CASSISGADYGYTF
-	TRBJ2-7	-	TRBV11-1	TGTGCCAGCAGCGGGGGAGACAGTTCCTACGAGCAGTACTTC	CASSGGDSSYEQYF
-	TRBJ2-5	TRBD2	TRBV14	TGTGCCAGCAGCCAAGGGACTAGCGGGAGAGAGACCCAGTACTTC	CASSQGTSGRETQYF
-	TRBJ2-7	-	TRBV6-6	TGTGCCAGCAGCAGTCGGGGGCTAGCGGCCTACGAGCAGTACTTC	CASSSRGLAAYEQYF
once	TRBJ2-1	-	TRBV27	TGTGCCAGCAGTTTATCTTGGACTCTAAATGAGCAGTTCTTC	CASSLSWTLNEQFF
once	TRBJ2-2	-	TRBV15	TGTGCCACCAGCACCGGTGGAGTACAGACCGGGGAGCTGTTTTTT	CATSTGGVQTGELFF
-	TRBJ1-1	TRBD1	TRBV6-1	TGTGCCATATCCCCGGGACAGGGGGAAGTCACTGAAGCTTTCTTT	CAISPGQGEVTEAFF
-	TRBJ1-3	TRBD1	TRBV28	TGTGCCAGCAGTTTTCCGCGACAGGGGACGCGAAACACCATATATTTT	CASSFPRQGTRNTIYF
-	TRBJ2-2	TRBD1	TRBV12-5	TGTGCTAGTGGTTTGGTACGAGGGGACAGCCACACCGGGGAGCTGTTTTTT	CASGLVRGDSHTGELFF
-	TRBJ1-2	-	TRBV7-6	TGTGCCAGCAGCTTACAGCCTGCCTATGGCTACACCTTC	CASSLQPAYGYTF
-	TRBJ2-7	TRBD2	TRBV19	TGTGCCAGTAGTATAGGACTAGCGGCAAGCTCCTACGAGCAGTACTTC	CASSIGLAASSYEQYF
-	TRBJ2-3	-	TRBV9	TGTGCCAGCAGCGCCAATGCGGTTGATACGCAGTATTTT	CASSANAVDTQYF
-	TRBJ2-3	TRBD2	TRBV10-3	TGTGCCACCCTCGGGGGGGCCGGAGATACGCAGTATTTT	CATLGGAGDTQYF
-	TRBJ2-1	TRBD2	TRBV27	TGTGCCAGCAGTTTTCGGCTAGCGGGAGTACATGAGCAGTTCTTC	CASSFRLAGVHEQFF
once	TRBJ2-7	TRBD1	TRBV28	TGTGCCAGCAGTTTACTCCAGTTCCTTGGTAGGGGGCGTTCCTACGAGCAGTACTTC	CASSLLQFLGRGRSYEQYF
-	TRBJ2-2	-	TRBV5-6	TGTGCCAGCAGCTGGGCGGGTGGAGGGTTGACCGGGGAGCTGTTTTTT	CASSWAGGGLTGELFF
-	TRBJ2-3	-	TRBV11-3	TGTGCCAGCAGCTTAGATGGGGGCACAGATACGCAGTATTTT	CASSLDGGTDTQYF
-	TRBJ2-1	-	TRBV9	TGTGCCAGCAGCGTGGGGAGGTCTAGGGACAATGAGCAGTTCTTC	CASSVGRSRDNEQFF
-	TRBJ1-5	-	TRBV15	TGTGCCACCATGACGGGTCGGCTTAGCAATCAGCCCCAGCATTTT	CATMTGRLSNQPQHF
-	TRBJ2-2	TRBD1	TRBV28	TGTGCCAGCTCCCGGGGACAGGGGAGAAGTGACTTCCGGGAGCTGTTTTTT	CASSRGQGRSDFRELFF
-	TRBJ1-5	-	TRBV28	TGTGCCAGCAGTTTATCGATCGCAGGTTATTATAGCAATCAGCCCCAGCATTTT	CASSLSIAGYYSNQPQHF
-	TRBJ2-3	-	TRBV20-1	TGCAGTGCTAATAACCAGAATACGCAGTATTTT	CSANNQNTQYF